Included here is one TCR beta chain sequence, with context. The CDR3 totals 15 residues. Germline CDR1 and CDR2: SGHNT and YENEEA. Trimming took 4 bases from V and 2 from J; bases not matched to a gene: 5. Generated by immunoSEQ multiplex PCR, the TCRdb table keeps only in-frame clones and is missing some. Of fewer than 65,000 clones detected, 90% to 95% appear once; the ten largest clones hold approximately 1.9%. The data are from a study of T cell changes during pregnancy in multiple sclerosis. This TCR derives from a female donor with multiple sclerosis, enrolled in a pregnancy study. This chain connects TRBV11-3 to TRBJ1-1; 9 bases match TRBD1. The sample in question was peripheral blood, obtained in the second trimester of pregnancy. CDR3 bases: TGTGCCAGCAGCTCCTGGGACAGGGTAAACACTGAAGCTTTCTTT. As protein: CASSSWDRVNTEAFF.